This TCR beta chain was profiled in a study of cytomegalovirus exposure and HLA in healthy donors. The PCR employed 60 Vbeta primers together with 13 Jbeta primers. Some clones are missing from TCRdb's copy, which holds only in-frame ones; the method was immunoSEQ multiplex PCR. The sample holds around 140,000 clones, approximately 80% seen once. The CDR3 loop spans 16 amino acids. The V gene lost 5 bases and the J gene lost 0 bases, with 14 bases spanning the gap. Germline V lookup: CDR1 LNHDA, CDR2 SQIVND (reference sequence). This receptor was taken from a female donor in good health and CMV-seronegative. Sample: PBMCs. The chain is built from TRBV19 and TRBJ1-5, with D possibly TRBD1 on 6 matching bases. CDR3 amino acids: CASSYGTQNSNQPQHF. CDR3 coding DNA: TGTGCCAGTAGTTATGGGACACAGAATAGCAATCAGCCCCAGCATTTT. The full variable domain, its missing parts supplied by reference TRBV19 and TRBJ1-5, is DGGITQSPKYLFRKEGQNVTLSCEQNLNHDAMYWYRQDPGQGLRLIYYSQIVNDFQKGDIAEGYSVSREKKESFPLTVTSAQKNPTAFYLCASSYGTQNSNQPQHFGDGTRLSIL.